This is a list of T cell receptor beta chains from one sample in a study of HIV-infected patients and healthy controls. TCRdb redid the calling of the 5' RACE reads with MiXCR, one entry per CDR3 protein. The sample has 60,000 to 75,000 distinct CDR3 sequences; around 16% are singletons. Sample: CD4+ T cells from blood. The receptor source for this set is a human donor in good health. Each CDR3 is given with its conserved first and last residue. D genes are given only for firm matches. Part of the rows lack a size; the others show once, few, many or a class for expanded clones.

d_call j_call v_call clone_size cdr3_aa cdr3_nt
TRBD1 TRBJ2-5 TRBV2 - CASSEPGGTGKETQYF TGTGCCAGCAGTGAACCGGGCGGGACAGGGAAAGAGACCCAGTACTTC
- TRBJ1-6 TRBV7-9 - CASSSGQEGGSSYNSPLHF TGTGCCAGCAGCTCGGGTCAGGAAGGCGGCAGCTCCTATAATTCACCCCTCCACTTT
TRBD1 TRBJ2-7 TRBV19 - CASSAGTDYEQYF TGTGCCAGTAGTGCCGGGACAGACTACGAGCAGTACTTC
TRBD2 TRBJ2-3 TRBV18 - CASSPPQAGDSADTQYF TGTGCCAGCTCACCACCCCAAGCGGGAGATTCCGCAGATACGCAGTATTTT
- TRBJ1-5 TRBV12-3/TRBV12-4 - CASSLEGRSNQPQHF TGTGCCAGCAGTTTAGAGGGGCGCAGCAATCAGCCCCAGCATTTT
TRBD2 TRBJ2-2 TRBV6-5 - CASSYSAGTSGRRATGELFF TGTGCCAGCAGTTACTCAGCCGGGACTAGCGGGAGACGGGCCACCGGGGAGCTGTTTTTT
- TRBJ1-1 TRBV12-3/TRBV12-4 many CASGRAALVTEAFF TGTGCCAGCGGAAGAGCAGCGCTTGTCACTGAAGCTTTCTTT
- TRBJ2-1 TRBV4-3 - CASSQDIGLVGYNEQFF TGCGCCAGCAGCCAAGATATAGGGCTAGTGGGATACAATGAGCAGTTCTTC
TRBD1 TRBJ1-4 TRBV5-1 few CASSYQPQGAVSEKLFF TGCGCCAGCAGTTATCAACCTCAGGGGGCAGTTAGTGAAAAACTGTTTTTT
- TRBJ1-2 TRBV30 few CAWSEQLNYGYTF TGTGCCTGGAGTGAACAGCTTAACTATGGCTACACCTTC
- TRBJ1-6 TRBV6-5 few CASSYWGRERSPLHF TGTGCCAGCAGTTACTGGGGCAGGGAGCGGTCACCCCTCCACTTT
- TRBJ1-1 TRBV10-3 many CAISGGQREAFF TGTGCCATCAGTGGTGGACAGCGAGAAGCTTTCTTT
- TRBJ2-4 TRBV6-2/TRBV6-3 few CASSGQGNIQYF TGTGCCAGCAGCGGGCAGGGGAACATTCAGTACTTC
- TRBJ2-5 TRBV12-3/TRBV12-4 - CASSRGLSRGKETQYF TGTGCCAGCAGTCGGGGACTCTCTAGGGGCAAAGAGACCCAGTACTTC
- TRBJ2-1 TRBV6-6 many CASSYSGGKGRDNEQFF TGTGCCAGCAGTTACTCTGGGGGAAAGGGCAGGGACAATGAGCAGTTCTTC
TRBD2 TRBJ2-3 TRBV20-1 medium-sized CSAGTSGTDTQYF TGCAGTGCTGGGACTAGTGGCACAGATACGCAGTATTTT
- TRBJ1-6 TRBV6-2/TRBV6-3 - CASASRLDNSPLHF TGTGCCAGCGCCTCCAGGTTAGATAATTCACCCCTCCACTTT
- TRBJ2-5 TRBV12-3/TRBV12-4 many CASSLGGLSQETQYF TGTGCCAGCAGTTTAGGGGGACTTTCGCAAGAGACCCAGTACTTC
- TRBJ1-6 TRBV28 few CASLGGSASPLHF TGTGCCAGCCTGGGGGGGTCGGCTTCACCCCTCCACTTT
- TRBJ2-7 TRBV24-1 many CATSDSRTVSYEQYF TGTGCCACCAGTGACTCCCGGACGGTCTCCTACGAGCAGTACTTC
- TRBJ1-4 TRBV20-1 - CSARTDNEKLFF TGCAGTGCTAGGACAGATAATGAAAAACTGTTTTTT